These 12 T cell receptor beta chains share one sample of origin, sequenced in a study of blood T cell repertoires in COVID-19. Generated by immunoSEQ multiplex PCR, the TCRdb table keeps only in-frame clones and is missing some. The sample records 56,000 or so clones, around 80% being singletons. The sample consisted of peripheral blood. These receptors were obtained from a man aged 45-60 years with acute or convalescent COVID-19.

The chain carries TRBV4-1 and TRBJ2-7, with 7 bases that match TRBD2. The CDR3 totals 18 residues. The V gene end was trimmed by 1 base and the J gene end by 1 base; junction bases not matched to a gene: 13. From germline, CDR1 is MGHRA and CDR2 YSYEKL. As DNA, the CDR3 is TGCGCCAGCAGCCAAGTTTATACCGGGCTAGCGGCTTCCTACGAGCAGTACTTC. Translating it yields CASSQVYTGLAASYEQYF.

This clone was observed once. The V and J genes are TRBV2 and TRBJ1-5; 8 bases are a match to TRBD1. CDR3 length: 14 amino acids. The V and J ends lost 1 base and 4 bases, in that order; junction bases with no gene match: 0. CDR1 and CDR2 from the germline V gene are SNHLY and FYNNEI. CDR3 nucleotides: TGTGCCAGCAGTGAAGGGACAGGGAATCAGCCCCAGCATTTT. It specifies CASSEGTGNQPQHF.

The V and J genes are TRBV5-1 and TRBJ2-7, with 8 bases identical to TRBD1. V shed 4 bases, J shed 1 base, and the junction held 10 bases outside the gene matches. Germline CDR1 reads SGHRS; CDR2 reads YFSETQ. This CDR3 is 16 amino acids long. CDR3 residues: CASSPEGTGPSYEQYF. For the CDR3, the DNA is TGCGCCAGCAGCCCGGAGGGGACAGGTCCTTCCTACGAGCAGTACTTC. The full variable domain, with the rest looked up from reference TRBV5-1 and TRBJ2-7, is KAGVTQTPRYLIKTRGQQVTLSCSPISGHRSVSWYQQTPGQGLQFLFEYFSETQRNKGNFPGRFSGRQFSNSRSEMNVSTLELGDSALYLCASSPEGTGPSYEQYFGPGTRLTVT.

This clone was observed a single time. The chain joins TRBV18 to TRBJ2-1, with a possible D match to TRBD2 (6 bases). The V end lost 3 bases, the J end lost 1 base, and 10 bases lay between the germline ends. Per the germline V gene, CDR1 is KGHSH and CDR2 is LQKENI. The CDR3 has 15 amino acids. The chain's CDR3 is CASSPLSGSYNEQFF. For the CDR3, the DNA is TGTGCCAGCTCACCCCTGAGCGGGTCCTACAATGAGCAGTTCTTC.

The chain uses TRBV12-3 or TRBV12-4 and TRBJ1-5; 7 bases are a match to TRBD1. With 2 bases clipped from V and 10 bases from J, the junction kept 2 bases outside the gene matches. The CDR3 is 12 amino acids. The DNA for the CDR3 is TGTGCCAGCAGTTTACACAGGGGTCCCCAGCATTTT. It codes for CASSLHRGPQHF.

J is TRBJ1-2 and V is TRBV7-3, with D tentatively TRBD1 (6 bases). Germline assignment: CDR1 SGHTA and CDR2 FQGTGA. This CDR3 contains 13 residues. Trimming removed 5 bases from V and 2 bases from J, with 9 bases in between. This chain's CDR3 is CASSPGANYGYTF. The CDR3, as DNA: TGTGCCAGCAGCCCAGGGGCCAACTATGGCTACACCTTC.

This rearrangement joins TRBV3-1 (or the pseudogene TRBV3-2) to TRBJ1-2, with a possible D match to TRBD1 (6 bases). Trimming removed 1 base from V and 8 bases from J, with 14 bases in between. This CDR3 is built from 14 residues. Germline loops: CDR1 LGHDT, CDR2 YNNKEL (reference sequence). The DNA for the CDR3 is TGTGCCAGCAGCCAAGGTGGTCAGGGGAGAGGCTACACCTTC. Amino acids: CASSQGGQGRGYTF.

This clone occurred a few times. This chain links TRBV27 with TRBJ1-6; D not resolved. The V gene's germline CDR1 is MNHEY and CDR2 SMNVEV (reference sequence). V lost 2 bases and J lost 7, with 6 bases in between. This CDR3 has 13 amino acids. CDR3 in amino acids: CASSLAGNSPLHF. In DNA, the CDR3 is TGTGCCAGCAGTTTAGCGGGGAATTCACCCCTCCACTTT.

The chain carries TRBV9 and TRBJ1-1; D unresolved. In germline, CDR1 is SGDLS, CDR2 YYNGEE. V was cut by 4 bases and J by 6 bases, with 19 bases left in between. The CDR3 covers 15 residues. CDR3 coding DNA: TGTGCCAGCAGCCTAAATCAGGCTTTAGACGCTGAAGCTTTCTTT. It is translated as CASSLNQALDAEAFF.

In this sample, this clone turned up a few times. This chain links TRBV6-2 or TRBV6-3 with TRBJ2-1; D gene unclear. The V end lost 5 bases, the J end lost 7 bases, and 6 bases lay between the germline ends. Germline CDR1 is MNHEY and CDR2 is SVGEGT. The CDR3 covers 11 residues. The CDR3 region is CASSQRNEQFF. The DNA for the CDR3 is TGTGCCAGCAGTCAGAGGAATGAGCAGTTCTTC.

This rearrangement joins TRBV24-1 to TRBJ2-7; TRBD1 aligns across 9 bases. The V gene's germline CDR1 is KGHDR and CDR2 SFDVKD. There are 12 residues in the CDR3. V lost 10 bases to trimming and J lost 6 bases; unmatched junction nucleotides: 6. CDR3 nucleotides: TGTGCCACGGAGGACAGGGGTGGCGAGCAGTACTTC. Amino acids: CATEDRGGEQYF.

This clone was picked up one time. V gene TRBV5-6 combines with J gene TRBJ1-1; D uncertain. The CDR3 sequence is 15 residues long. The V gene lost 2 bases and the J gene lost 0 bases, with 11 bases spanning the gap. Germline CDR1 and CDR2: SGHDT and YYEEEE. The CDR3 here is CASSFYRTMNTEAFF. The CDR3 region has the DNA TGTGCCAGCAGCTTTTACAGAACCATGAACACTGAAGCTTTCTTT.